These 22 T cell receptor beta chains came from one sample sequenced in a study of blood T cell repertoires in COVID-19. Some clones are missing from TCRdb's copy, which holds only in-frame ones; the method was immunoSEQ multiplex PCR. This table holds about 330,000 clones, 88% found once. The specimen was PBMCs or T cells enriched from blood (not recorded which). Receptor source: a man aged 25 to 40 who had recovered from COVID-19.

The chain recombines TRBV28 with TRBJ1-5; 10 bases line up with TRBD1. Germline values: CDR1 MDHEN, CDR2 SYDVKM. The CDR3 spans 16 residues. V shed 6 bases and J 5 bases; nucleotides not matched to a gene: 10. CDR3 bases: TGTGCCAGCAGAGTCCCGGGACAGGGGAACGATCAGCCCCAGCATTTT. This sequence encodes CASRVPGQGNDQPQHF.

This chain uses TRBV6-5 with TRBJ2-7, with 7 positions matching TRBD1. The CDR3 covers 14 residues. Germline CDR1 is MNHEY and CDR2 is SVGAGI. Trimming removed 5 bases from V and 2 bases from J; junction bases left unmatched: 6. CDR3 DNA sequence: TGTGCCAGCAGTAACAGGGGTATCACCTACGAGCAGTACTTC. This codes for CASSNRGITYEQYF.

The chain couples TRBV11-2 to TRBJ1-1; possible D gene TRBD1, 6 bases. The V and J ends lost 3 bases and 0 bases respectively, with 14 bases between them. The CDR3 runs 16 residues. Germline CDR1 SGHAT, CDR2 FQNNGV. The CDR3 DNA follows: TGTGCCAGCAGCTTCGGACAGTCACTCATGAACACTGAAGCTTTCTTT. Its translation: CASSFGQSLMNTEAFF.

V is TRBV3-1 (or the pseudogene TRBV3-2) and J is TRBJ2-5; 7 bases are shared with TRBD1. The CDR3 loop spans 16 amino acids. V lost 1 base to trimming and J lost 4 bases; unmatched junction nucleotides: 9. CDR1 and CDR2 from the germline V gene are LGHDT and YNNKEL (reference sequence). The CDR3, as DNA: TGTGCCAGCAGCCAAGCGGGACAGAGCGGTCGAGAGACCCAGTACTTC. It codes for CASSQAGQSGRETQYF.

The rearrangement joins TRBV6-5 to TRBJ1-1, with D possibly being TRBD1 (5 bases). Germline-derived CDR1 and CDR2 are MNHEY and SVGAGI. Trimming took 5 bases from V and 2 from J, leaving 12 bases between them. The CDR3 totals 14 residues. The DNA for the CDR3 is TGTGCCAGCAGTACTGACAGAATCAACACTGAAGCTTTCTTT. This gives the protein CASSTDRINTEAFF.

This clone was picked up one time. The rearrangement joins TRBV5-5 to TRBJ2-2; TRBD1 might be the D (7 bases). The CDR3 contains 18 residues. The germline V gene has CDR1 SGHKS and CDR2 YYEKEE (reference sequence). V was pared by 0 bases and J by 0 bases, with 15 bases between. CDR3 in amino acids: CASSLVYRGTANTGELFF. The CDR3 DNA reads TGTGCCAGCAGCTTGGTCTACCGCGGGACAGCGAACACCGGGGAGCTGTTTTTT. The full variable domain, with the rest looked up from reference TRBV5-5 and TRBJ2-2, is DAGVTQSPTHLIKTRGQQVTLRCSPISGHKSVSWYQQVLGQGPQFIFQYYEKEERGRGNFPDRFSARQFPNYSSELNVNALLLGDSALYLCASSLVYRGTANTGELFFGEGSRLTVL.

The chain carries TRBV6-5 and TRBJ2-7, with a weak D call TRBD2 (6 bases). The V end lost 8 bases, the J end lost 5 bases, and 13 bases lay between the germline ends. CDR1 is MNHEY and CDR2 is SVGAGI in the germline V gene. This CDR3 is built from 12 residues. CDR3 in amino acids: CASGGVVNEQYF. CDR3 sequence (DNA): TGTGCCAGCGGAGGGGTGGTCAACGAGCAGTACTTC.

This chain links TRBV12-3 or TRBV12-4 with TRBJ1-6, with D unclear. CDR3 length: 11 amino acids. V lost 3 bases and J 11 bases, leaving 5 bases between the germline ends. In DNA form, the CDR3 reads TGTGCCAGCAGTTTTGAGGCACCCCTCCACTTT. This sequence encodes CASSFEAPLHF.

The chain has TRBV9 and TRBJ1-2; tentative D call: TRBD1 (5 bases). Germline V gives CDR1 SGDLS, CDR2 YYNGEE. The V end lost 0 bases, the J end lost 5 bases, and 17 bases lay between the germline ends. The CDR3 is 16 amino acids. The CDR3: CASSVGRDLSYYGYTF. CDR3 sequence (DNA): TGTGCCAGCAGCGTAGGGAGGGACCTATCCTATTATGGCTACACCTTC.

The count of this clone is one. J is TRBJ2-1 and V is TRBV9; 7 bases agree with TRBD1. The CDR3 sequence is 15 residues long. The germline CDR1 and CDR2 sequences are SGDLS and YYNGEE. The V gene end was trimmed by 4 bases and the J gene end by 5 bases; junction bases not matched to a gene: 9. The CDR3 region is CASSSPGTANNEQFF. The CDR3 DNA follows: TGTGCCAGCAGCTCGCCCGGGACAGCGAACAATGAGCAGTTCTTC.

The genes are TRBV24-1 and TRBJ1-2; the match to TRBD1 covers 8 bases. The V segment lost 4 bases and the J segment 7 bases; nucleotides outside the gene matches: 4. This CDR3 comprises 13 residues. The germline V gene has CDR1 KGHDR and CDR2 SFDVKD. The DNA of the CDR3 is TGTGCCACCAGTGACAGGGGGCGCGGTGGCTACACCTTC. Translating gives CATSDRGRGGYTF.

This chain connects TRBV19 to TRBJ1-1; 7 nucleotides agree with TRBD1. The length of the CDR3 is 17 residues. The V gene end was trimmed by 4 bases and the J gene end by 0 bases; junction bases not matched to a gene: 11. Germline V gene data show CDR1 as LNHDA and CDR2 as SQIVND (reference sequence). The CDR3 region has the DNA TGTGCCAGTAGTAAGGACAGGCAAATAGTATTGAACACTGAAGCTTTCTTT. It codes for CASSKDRQIVLNTEAFF.

This sequence joins TRBV19 and TRBJ1-1, with unresolved D. Trimming cost V 6 bases and J 0 bases, with 11 bases left between them. The CDR3 has 14 amino acids. In germline, CDR1 is LNHDA, CDR2 SQIVND (reference sequence). Written as DNA, the CDR3 is TGTGCCAGTAGGGTGCGGGAGTTGAACACTGAAGCTTTCTTT. Protein sequence: CASRVRELNTEAFF.

This clone has more than one count but fewer than ten. This rearrangement joins TRBV19 to TRBJ1-5; TRBD1 is a possible D gene (5 bases). Germline lookup yields CDR1 LNHDA and CDR2 SQIVND (reference sequence). The V gene lost 4 bases and the J gene lost 5 bases, with 9 bases spanning the gap. The CDR3 is 13 residues long. The CDR3 region is CASSRGRDQPQHF. The CDR3 DNA reads as TGTGCCAGTAGTAGGGGCAGGGATCAGCCCCAGCATTTT. Filled out from reference TRBV19 and TRBJ1-5, the complete variable domain reads DGGITQSPKYLFRKEGQNVTLSCEQNLNHDAMYWYRQDPGQGLRLIYYSQIVNDFQKGDIAEGYSVSREKKESFPLTVTSAQKNPTAFYLCASSRGRDQPQHFGDGTRLSIL.

V and J are TRBV5-6 and TRBJ2-3; 10 nucleotides align to TRBD2. This CDR3 has 17 amino acids. Germline loops: CDR1 SGHDT, CDR2 YYEEEE. Trimming took 6 bases from V and 0 from J; bases not matched to a gene: 10. The CDR3 DNA is TGTGCCAGCACCTTTCTCCAAGCGGGGGGGAGCACAGATACGCAGTATTTT. Amino acid sequence: CASTFLQAGGSTDTQYF. The full variable domain, completed using reference TRBV5-6 and TRBJ2-3, is DAGVTQSPTHLIKTRGQQVTLRCSPKSGHDTVSWYQQALGQGPQFIFQYYEEEERQRGNFPDRFSGHQFPNYSSELNVNALLLGDSALYLCASTFLQAGGSTDTQYFGPGTRLTVL.

The chain joins TRBV2 to TRBJ2-5; 10 bases match TRBD2. The CDR3 length is 15 residues. Trimming at V came to 6 bases and at J to 4 bases, leaving 8 bases not matched to a gene. Germline CDR1 SNHLY, CDR2 FYNNEI. Written as DNA, the CDR3 is TGTGCCAGCAGGCTGGCAACTAGCGGGATAGAGACCCAGTACTTC. Protein product: CASRLATSGIETQYF.

This clone has just one count. The chain combines TRBV3-1 (or the pseudogene TRBV3-2) with TRBJ1-6; TRBD1 matches at 7 bases. Germline V gives CDR1 LGHDT, CDR2 YNNKEL (reference sequence). The V gene end was trimmed by 1 base and the J gene end by 5 bases; junction bases not matched to a gene: 5. The CDR3 loop spans 16 amino acids. In nucleotides, the CDR3 is TGTGCCAGCAGCCAAGCCGGGACAGATGATAATTCACCCCTCCACTTT. Encoded protein: CASSQAGTDDNSPLHF.

The chain couples TRBV19 to TRBJ1-4; 7 positions match TRBD1. V lost 6 bases to trimming and J lost 4 bases; unmatched junction nucleotides: 8. The CDR3 runs 15 residues. Germline CDR1 is LNHDA and CDR2 is SQIVND (reference sequence). The CDR3 reads CASRSGTANNEKLFF. The CDR3, as DNA: TGTGCCAGTAGGTCAGGGACAGCTAATAATGAAAAACTGTTTTTT.

The chain has TRBV19 and TRBJ2-3; D unclear. Germline-derived CDR1 and CDR2 are LNHDA and SQIVND (reference sequence). V was clipped by 1 base and J by 0 bases, with 8 bases between them. The CDR3 runs 15 residues. The CDR3 is CASSIAGPSTDTQYF. The CDR3 DNA is TGTGCCAGTAGTATAGCGGGTCCTAGCACAGATACGCAGTATTTT.

The J gene is TRBJ2-5, the V gene TRBV2; D is possibly TRBD2 (6 bases). Germline CDR1 reads SNHLY; CDR2 reads FYNNEI. The germline V and J ends were trimmed by 3 bases and 5 bases, with 19 bases remaining between them. CDR3 length: 16 residues. DNA of the CDR3: TGTGCCAGCAGTGACCCTCGGGAGCAGAGAACGGAGACCCAGTACTTC. This sequence encodes CASSDPREQRTETQYF. Filled out from reference TRBV2 and TRBJ2-5, the complete variable domain reads EPEVTQTPSHQVTQMGQEVILRCVPISNHLYFYWYRQILGQKVEFLVSFYNNEISEKSEIFDDQFSVERPDGSNFTLKIRSTKLEDSAMYFCASSDPREQRTETQYFGPGTRLLVL.

V usage is TRBV7-9 and J usage is TRBJ2-7; possibly TRBD1 for D (6 bases). The germline gives CDR1 SEHNR, CDR2 FQNEAQ (reference sequence). The V gene lost 5 bases and the J gene lost 3 bases, with 20 bases spanning the gap. The CDR3 consists of 16 residues. The CDR3 DNA reads as TGTGCCAGCAGCCCCGGGACAAGGGTTGTCGACTACGAGCAGTACTTC. Translating gives CASSPGTRVVDYEQYF.

This clone has just one count. V usage is TRBV19 and J usage is TRBJ2-7; D may be TRBD2 (5 bases). V lost 0 bases and J lost 3, with 12 bases in between. This CDR3 is 15 amino acids long. Germline assignment: CDR1 LNHDA and CDR2 SQIVND (reference sequence). This CDR3 reads CASSIDSPGIYEQYF. The CDR3 bases are TGTGCCAGTAGTATAGATTCCCCGGGGATCTACGAGCAGTACTTC.